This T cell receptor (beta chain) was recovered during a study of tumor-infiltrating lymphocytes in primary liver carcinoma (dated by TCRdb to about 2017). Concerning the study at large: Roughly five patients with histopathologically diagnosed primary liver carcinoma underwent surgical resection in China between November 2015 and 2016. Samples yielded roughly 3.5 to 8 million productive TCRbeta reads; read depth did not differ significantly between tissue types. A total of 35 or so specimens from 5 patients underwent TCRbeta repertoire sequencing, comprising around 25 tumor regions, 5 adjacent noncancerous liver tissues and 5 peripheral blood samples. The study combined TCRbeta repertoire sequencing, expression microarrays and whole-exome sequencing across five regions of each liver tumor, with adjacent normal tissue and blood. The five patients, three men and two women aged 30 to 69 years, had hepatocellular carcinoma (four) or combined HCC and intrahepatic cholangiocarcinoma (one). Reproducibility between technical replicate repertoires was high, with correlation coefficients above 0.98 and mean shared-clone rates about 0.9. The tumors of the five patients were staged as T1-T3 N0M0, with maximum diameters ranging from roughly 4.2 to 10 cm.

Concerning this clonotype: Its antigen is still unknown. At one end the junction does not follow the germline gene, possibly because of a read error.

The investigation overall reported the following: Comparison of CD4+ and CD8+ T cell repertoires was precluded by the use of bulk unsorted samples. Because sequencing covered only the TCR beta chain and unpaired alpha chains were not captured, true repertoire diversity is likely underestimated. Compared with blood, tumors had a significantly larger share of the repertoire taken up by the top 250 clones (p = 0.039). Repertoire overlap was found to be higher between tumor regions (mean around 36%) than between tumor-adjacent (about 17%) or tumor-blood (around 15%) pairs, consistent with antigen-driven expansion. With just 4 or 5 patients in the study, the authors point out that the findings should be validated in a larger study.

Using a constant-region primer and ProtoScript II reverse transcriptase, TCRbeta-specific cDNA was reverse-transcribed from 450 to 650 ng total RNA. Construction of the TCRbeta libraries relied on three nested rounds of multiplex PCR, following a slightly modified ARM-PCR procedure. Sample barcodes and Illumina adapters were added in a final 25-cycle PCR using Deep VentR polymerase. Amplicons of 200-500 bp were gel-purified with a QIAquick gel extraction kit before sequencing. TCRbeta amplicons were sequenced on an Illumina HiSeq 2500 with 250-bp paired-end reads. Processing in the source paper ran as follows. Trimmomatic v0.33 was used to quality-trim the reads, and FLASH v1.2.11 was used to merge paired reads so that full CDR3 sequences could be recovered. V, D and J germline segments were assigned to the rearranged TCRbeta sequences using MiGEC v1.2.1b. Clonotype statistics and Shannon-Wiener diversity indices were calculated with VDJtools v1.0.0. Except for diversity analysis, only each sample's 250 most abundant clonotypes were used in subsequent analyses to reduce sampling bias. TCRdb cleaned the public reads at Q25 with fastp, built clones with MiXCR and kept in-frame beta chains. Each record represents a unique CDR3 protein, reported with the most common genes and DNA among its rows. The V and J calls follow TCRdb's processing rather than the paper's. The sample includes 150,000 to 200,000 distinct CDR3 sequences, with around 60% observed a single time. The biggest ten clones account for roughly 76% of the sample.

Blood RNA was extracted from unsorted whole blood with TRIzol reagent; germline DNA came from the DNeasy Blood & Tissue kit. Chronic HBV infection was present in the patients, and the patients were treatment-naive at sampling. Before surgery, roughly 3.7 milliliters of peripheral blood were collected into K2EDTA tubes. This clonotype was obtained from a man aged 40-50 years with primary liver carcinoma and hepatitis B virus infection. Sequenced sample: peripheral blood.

The bases are TGTGCCAGCAGCCACAACCCGGGGGGCTCTACCGGGGAGCTGTTTTTT. It translates to CASSHNPGGSTGELFF. The chain was built from TRBV5-1 and TRBJ2-2; 7 matching bases give a weak D call of TRBD2. Via the germline V gene, CDR1 is SGHRS and CDR2 YFSETQ. The CDR3 runs 16 residues from the cysteine to the phenylalanine. Only CDR3 DNA remains: 48 bases, in frame from the first base.